This T cell receptor (beta chain) was identified in a study of low-dose radiotherapy and immunotherapy resistance in tumors. Study as a whole: The patients were given nivolumab 240 mg every two weeks and ipilimumab 1 mg/kg every six weeks, through an intravenous route. Every day for four cycles from cycle 1 day 1, patients took 300 mg of oral aspirin.

cDNA synthesis used a TRAV/TRBV-specific primer set for both chains. It was with a constant-region primer and a V-primer adapter that TCRs were amplified over approximately 18 PCR cycles. Through in vitro transcription, the mRNA that had been isolated was amplified. One entry per CDR3 protein results from TCRdb running MiXCR on the reads. This table holds nearly 95,000 distinct CDR3 sequences, around 9.2% found once. The time point was: before trial treatment. V shed 7 bases and J shed 0 bases, with 13 bases lying between them. The CDR3 is 13 amino acids. The germline V gene encodes CDR1 DFQATT and CDR2 SNEGSKA (reference sequence).

This clonotype was sampled from a male donor with prostate cancer. The starting material was PBMCs, obtained before treatment. The J gene is TRBJ2-7, the V gene TRBV20-1; D perhaps matches TRBD2 (6 bases). The DNA of the CDR3 is TGCAGTGTCGGGAGTGTTAACTCCTACGAGCAGTACTTC. It codes for CSVGSVNSYEQYF.